This record looks at one T cell receptor beta chain sequence and its context. Sequencing used immunoSEQ multiplex PCR; TCRdb keeps in-frame clones, though not all of them. The sample lists 60,000 to 70,000 clones; around 86% were seen once. This entry belongs to a study of blood T cell repertoires in COVID-19. Study in general: From T cells, B-cell-depleted T cells, or PBMCs came the material, which was cDNA or gDNA.

The TCR was taken from a woman aged 55 to 70 with acute or convalescent COVID-19. Sample: peripheral blood.

In DNA form, the CDR3 reads TGTGCCAGTAGTTCTCAGGGGGCTGTGGTCGGGGAGCTGTTTTTT. Its protein is CASSSQGAVVGELFF. The J gene is TRBJ2-2, the V gene TRBV19, with TRBD1 matching over 8 bases. V lost 5 bases to trimming and J lost 7 bases; unmatched junction nucleotides: 9. The CDR3 totals 15 residues. Germline V CDR1 and CDR2: LNHDA, SQIVND (reference sequence).